The 6 T cell receptor beta chains below come from one sample, sequenced in a study of PD-L1 blockade in urothelial cancer. Clones were read by immunoSEQ multiplex PCR, and TCRdb kept only the in-frame ones, dropping some. The sample holds around 70,000 clones, 84% seen once. The input for sequencing was PBMCs, taken around atezolizumab (anti-PD-L1) treatment. The source is a man in his sixties or seventies with urothelial cancer.

The J gene is TRBJ2-1, the V gene TRBV7-9; 8 nucleotides agree with TRBD2. Germline CDR1 reads SEHNR; CDR2 reads FQNEAQ (reference sequence). Unmatched junction bases numbered 8, after V lost 5 bases and J lost 2 bases. The CDR3 is 16 amino acids. The CDR3 nucleotides read TGTGCCAGCAGCCCAGTGAGTAGCGGGGCCTACAATGAGCAGTTCTTC. Protein: CASSPVSSGAYNEQFF.

In this sample, this clone turned up a few times. CDR3: CASSLGTRGWEQYF. CDR3 in DNA: TGTGCCAGCAGCTTGGGGACGCGGGGGTGGGAGCAGTACTTC. The chain carries TRBV5-6 and TRBJ2-7; 7 bases line up with TRBD2. V lost 0 bases, J lost 7 bases, and 7 bases stayed unmatched. The CDR3 consists of 14 residues. Germline V gives CDR1 SGHDT, CDR2 YYEEEE.

V and J are TRBV19 and TRBJ2-5; D may be TRBD1 (6 bases). Germline loops: CDR1 LNHDA, CDR2 SQIVND (reference sequence). V lost 3 bases to trimming and J lost 6 bases, with 14 bases between them. The CDR3 is made up of 14 amino acids. CDR3 region: CASSIRGADQTQYF. CDR3 bases: TGTGCCAGTAGTATCAGGGGCGCCGATCAGACCCAGTACTTC. The complete variable domain, with remaining parts taken from reference TRBV19 and TRBJ2-5, reads DGGITQSPKYLFRKEGQNVTLSCEQNLNHDAMYWYRQDPGQGLRLIYYSQIVNDFQKGDIAEGYSVSREKKESFPLTVTSAQKNPTAFYLCASSIRGADQTQYFGPGTRLLVL.

The chain links TRBV9 to TRBJ1-1; 8 bases are a match to TRBD1. J lost 6 bases, V lost 3 bases, and 7 bases had no gene match. Per the germline V gene, CDR1 is SGDLS and CDR2 is YYNGEE. The CDR3 covers 14 residues. The CDR3 region is CASSATTGASEAFF. In DNA, the CDR3 is TGTGCCAGCAGCGCAACGACAGGGGCCTCTGAAGCTTTCTTT.

The chain employs TRBV7-6 and TRBJ2-3; 8 nucleotides line up with TRBD2. The CDR3 has 16 amino acids. The junction had 8 bases not matched to a gene; V was cut back by 1 base and J by 5 bases. Per germline, CDR1 SGHVS and CDR2 FNYEAQ. The CDR3 loop reads CASSLVTAGGGDTQYF. CDR3 nucleotides: TGTGCCAGCAGCTTAGTTACGGCGGGAGGAGGAGATACGCAGTATTTT.

The chain uses TRBV7-3 and TRBJ2-1, with TRBD2 matching over 10 bases. Losses at the gene ends were 3 bases for V and 0 bases for J; bases not matched to a gene: 5. Germline CDR1 reads SGHTA; CDR2 reads FQGTGA. CDR3 size: 17 residues. Here the CDR3 DNA reads TGTGCCAGCAGCTTTTGGCCTAGCGGGAGCTCCTACAATGAGCAGTTCTTC. It codes for CASSFWPSGSSYNEQFF.